The text below deals with one TCR beta chain. Its antigen is unknown. The record has no base qualities; no much larger clone is one base away. The data originate from a study of control samples from healthy donors and cancer patients (dated by TCRdb to 2020 to 2021). The germline V gene supplies CDR1 MDHEN and CDR2 SYDVKM. The CDR3 spans 16 residues, from the cysteine through the phenylalanine. The CDR3 DNA has 48 bases and is translated from base 1. V is pared back by 8 bases and J by 3 bases, with 20 bases lying between the germline termini. The library was obtained by the immunoSEQ multiplex PCR assay. Entries here come from immuneACCESS through TCRdb and include only in-frame sequences with V and J called. Some clones fail to appear in such tables; in the studies checked, an unresolved V gene covers under half of the shortfall, and the cause of the remainder is unknown. Counted in this sample were about 110,000 clones; 75% to 95% of them appeared once. About 4.7% of the sample is in the top ten clones.

The receptor chain draws on TRBV28 and TRBJ1-5; perhaps TRBD1 is the D gene, with 6 bases matching. The specimen was blood. This sequence was found in a human donor in good health. The donor label of this sample is uncertain. The nucleotides are TGTGCCAGCGAACCTTTCGAACAGGGCCCCAATCAGCCCCAGCATTTT. Its translation is CASEPFEQGPNQPQHF.